This T cell receptor beta chain appears in the sequencing data of a study of beta chain features in type 1 diabetes (dated by TCRdb to 2017 to 2018). The study in broad terms: Patients and healthy donors did not differ in mean age, gender distribution, total cell number or subset yield. A total of some 110 million sorted cells were examined across all samples, and the number of cells per subset was strongly correlated with RNA yield. In the study, TCRB repertoires of sorted circulating CD4+ T cell subsets from recently diagnosed type 1 diabetes patients were compared with those of matched healthy donors. Regulatory and stem cell-like memory subsets were obtained from only 8 patients and roughly 8 healthy donors, while naive and central memory subsets were obtained from all 28 donors.

Regarding this clone: Its antigen target is currently unknown. The record has no base qualities; no much larger clone is one base away.

The entire isolated RNA was reverse transcribed using the High Capacity cDNA Reverse Transcription Kit, and thus expressed TCRB transcripts were sequenced. Deep immunoSEQ sequencing was performed on naive, central memory and regulatory T cell samples, with an average of around 3.5 million total reads per sample. Sorted cells were lysed in RLT buffer and RNA was extracted with DNase-treated RNeasy Micro or Mini kits, depending on cell number. Each cell subset was processed on its own to prevent cross-contamination, while patient and healthy donor samples were processed together. The immunoSEQ multiplex PCR was used to amplify TCRB sequences from cDNA, yielding 87-bp fragments that span the CDR3 region. Sequencing of the amplicons was done on the Illumina HiSeq platform. For the original study's pipeline: PCR bias was corrected computationally using synthetic template baselines, and reads within Hamming distance 2 were collapsed, with unmergeable singletons discarded. Reads were aligned to IMGT to assign V, D and J genes, CDR3 length, and insertions or deletions at six rearrangement sites. Within each subset, clonotype counts were normalized to sorted cell number, after which true diversity and Gini coefficients were computed with the tcR R package. Repertoire sharing was quantified using the overlap coefficient calculated on TCRB nucleotide sequences. Out-of-frame TCRB sequences from naive cells were analyzed as a proxy for the pre-selection repertoire. As stored in TCRdb, this immuneACCESS dataset retains in-frame rearrangements with V and J assigned. A fraction of the clones does not appear; measured against another copy, unresolved V genes explain less than half of the discrepancy, and the remainder lacks a known reason. The V and J calls and clone size come from that table; D and trimming were worked out from the DNA. A total of 400,000 or so clones appear in this sample, roughly an eighth of them only once. The ten top clones hold about 0.01% of the sample.

Taken from the germline V gene, the CDR1 and CDR2 loops are LGHNA and YSLEER. Measured from the cysteine to the phenylalanine, the CDR3 is 15 residues long. Left in the record is the CDR3 DNA by itself, 45 bases read in frame from the first base. Here V drops 6 bases and J drops 2 bases, and the junction holds 5 bases not matched to any gene. Broader findings and caveats from the paper: HLA sub-analyses involved small numbers of individuals, so any influence of HLA type on TCRB rearrangement remained unresolved. Patients with type 1 diabetes made fewer insertions and deleted more nucleotides at VDJ recombination sites, implying thymic rearrangement abnormalities. A moderate but significant shortening of TCRB CDR3 length was observed in type 1 diabetes patients in all four CD4+ subsets. Because cDNA rather than genomic DNA was sequenced, highly expressing activated cells could have been over-represented, although no difference in activation and CD3 levels was found between groups. PCR may preferentially amplify shorter templates, but because patient and control samples were amplified and corrected together, any resulting skew would affect both groups equally. The naive, central memory and regulatory TCRB repertoires appeared to resemble one another more closely among patients than among healthy donors.

Each donor gave one peripheral blood draw, averaging approximately 110 mL, which was collected into heparinised tubes. A BD FACSAria II and a panel including CD45RO, CCR7, CD25, CD127, CD95 and CD27 were used to sort naive, central memory, regulatory and stem cell-like memory CD4+ T cells. Every sorted population had a purity above 95%. PBMCs were separated immediately by Lymphoprep density gradient centrifugation and were stained directly, without being cultured. Samples were stained and sorted in pairs, with one healthy donor and one patient per experiment, so that batch effects were minimized. Sequencing was carried out using naive CD4+ T cells from blood. Interpreted using the paper, the cell subset or site label stands for: true naive CD4+ T cells. The chain employs TRBV4-3 and TRBJ2-7; 12 middle bases align to TRBD2. The receptor comes from a woman under 30 with type 1 diabetes. The sequence in DNA is TGCGCCAGCAGTCGACTAGCGGGGGATACCTACGAGCAGTACTTC. Its translation is CASSRLAGDTYEQYF.